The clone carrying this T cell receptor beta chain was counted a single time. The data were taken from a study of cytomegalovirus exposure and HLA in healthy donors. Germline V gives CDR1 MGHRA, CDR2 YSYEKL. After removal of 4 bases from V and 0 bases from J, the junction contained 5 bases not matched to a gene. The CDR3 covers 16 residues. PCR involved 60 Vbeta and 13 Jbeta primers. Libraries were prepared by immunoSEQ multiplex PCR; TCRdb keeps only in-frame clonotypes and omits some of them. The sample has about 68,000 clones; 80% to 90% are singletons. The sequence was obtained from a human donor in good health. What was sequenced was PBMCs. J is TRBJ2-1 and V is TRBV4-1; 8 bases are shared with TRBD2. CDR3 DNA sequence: TGCGCCAGCAGCCGGGCCGGGGGGGGCTCCTACAATGAGCAGTTCTTC. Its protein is CASSRAGGGSYNEQFF.